Listed below are T cell receptor beta chains from one sample, sequenced in a study of OX40 agonist ivuxolimab in advanced cancers. Clones were read by immunoSEQ multiplex PCR, and TCRdb kept only the in-frame ones, dropping some. The data contain about 74,000 clones, approximately 81% of them singletons. Sample: CD4+ or CD8+ T cells sorted from blood, taken in a trial of the OX40 agonist ivuxolimab. Receptor source: an adult with an advanced solid tumor such as melanoma, head and neck, liver or kidney cancer. Both conserved end residues are part of each CDR3. Fields, in order: CDR3 protein, V gene, J gene.

cdr3_aa: CASSKAYRGLETQYF; v_call: TRBV19; j_call: TRBJ2-5
cdr3_aa: CASSPTRGSYEQYF; v_call: TRBV11-3; j_call: TRBJ2-7
cdr3_aa: CASSLTGNTDTQYF; v_call: TRBV28; j_call: TRBJ2-3
cdr3_aa: CSARRGQETQYF; v_call: TRBV29-1; j_call: TRBJ2-5
cdr3_aa: CATMSASGETDTQYF; v_call: TRBV19; j_call: TRBJ2-3
cdr3_aa: CATSRILSGGRNIQYF; v_call: TRBV15; j_call: TRBJ2-4
cdr3_aa: CASSEFGGSEKLFF; v_call: TRBV25-1; j_call: TRBJ1-4
cdr3_aa: CASSPDRDTDTQYF; v_call: TRBV7-2; j_call: TRBJ2-3
cdr3_aa: CASSRGRGVGNTIYF; v_call: TRBV5-6; j_call: TRBJ1-3
cdr3_aa: CASSLSGGGNIQYF; v_call: TRBV7-3; j_call: TRBJ2-4
cdr3_aa: CASSPSGGANEKLFF; v_call: TRBV7-8; j_call: TRBJ1-4
cdr3_aa: CASRQEGGRHTDTQYF; v_call: TRBV4-1; j_call: TRBJ2-3
cdr3_aa: CASSPTTGHRGGGIGTGELFF; v_call: TRBV5-1; j_call: TRBJ2-2
cdr3_aa: CASSVLAGTSGRKSKEQFF; v_call: TRBV9; j_call: TRBJ2-1
cdr3_aa: CASSSWTGRGNTIYF; v_call: TRBV6-6; j_call: TRBJ1-3
cdr3_aa: CASSLNAGNEKLFF; v_call: TRBV11-1; j_call: TRBJ1-4
cdr3_aa: CASSFPPGRGAYEQYF; v_call: TRBV5-8; j_call: TRBJ2-7
cdr3_aa: CASRLIGGGREQYF; v_call: TRBV28; j_call: TRBJ2-7
cdr3_aa: CASSVEGTGKQLFF; v_call: TRBV9; j_call: TRBJ1-4
cdr3_aa: CASSYIRAIGAEAFF; v_call: TRBV11-2; j_call: TRBJ1-1
cdr3_aa: CASSQSWGAYSNQPQHF; v_call: TRBV23-1; j_call: TRBJ1-5
cdr3_aa: CASSHRVMNTEAFF; v_call: TRBV19; j_call: TRBJ1-1
cdr3_aa: CASTGEGLAGSGTQYF; v_call: TRBV10-2; j_call: TRBJ2-5
cdr3_aa: CASSLGHNTGELFF; v_call: TRBV27; j_call: TRBJ2-2
cdr3_aa: CASSFSFGTHSTDTQYF; v_call: TRBV7-9; j_call: TRBJ2-3
cdr3_aa: CASSAMGQFNQPQHF; v_call: TRBV2; j_call: TRBJ1-5
cdr3_aa: CASSQFPSGDTQYF; v_call: TRBV11-3; j_call: TRBJ2-3
cdr3_aa: CASWQRAYNEQFF; v_call: TRBV27; j_call: TRBJ2-1
cdr3_aa: CASSKGTGAQETQYF; v_call: TRBV25-1; j_call: TRBJ2-5
cdr3_aa: CASSLLTGDHEKLFF; v_call: TRBV5-1; j_call: TRBJ1-4
cdr3_aa: CASTPGSGGYTGELFF; v_call: TRBV5-1; j_call: TRBJ2-2
cdr3_aa: CASSQLVGGDTGELFF; v_call: TRBV4-3; j_call: TRBJ2-2
cdr3_aa: CASSSQGGTGSSYNEQFF; v_call: TRBV7-2; j_call: TRBJ2-1
cdr3_aa: CAWRGKGQSSGNTIYF; v_call: TRBV30; j_call: TRBJ1-3
cdr3_aa: CASSSPSKDEQYF; v_call: TRBV5-1; j_call: TRBJ2-7
cdr3_aa: CASSLAAVTDTQYF; v_call: TRBV7-2; j_call: TRBJ2-3
cdr3_aa: CARGVWGRYYYGYTF; v_call: TRBV19; j_call: TRBJ1-2
cdr3_aa: CASSYRQTTGNEQFF; v_call: TRBV6-5; j_call: TRBJ2-1
cdr3_aa: CASSQEGIGYNEQFF; v_call: TRBV4-3; j_call: TRBJ2-1
cdr3_aa: CASSWRGGGADEQYF; v_call: TRBV7-2; j_call: TRBJ2-7
cdr3_aa: CASSEKNIQYF; v_call: TRBV2; j_call: TRBJ2-4
cdr3_aa: CASSDSRDRAYQETQYF; v_call: TRBV6-4; j_call: TRBJ2-5